These T cell receptor beta chains were read from a single sample in a study of cytomegalovirus exposure and HLA in healthy donors. Sequenced by immunoSEQ multiplex PCR; TCRdb stores in-frame clones only, minus some. The profile covers around 280,000 clones, with 85% to 90% appearing a single time and around 2.1% taken by the ten largest. The sample was PBMCs. Receptor source: a woman aged 18-35 years in good health and CMV-seronegative. Both conserved end residues are part of each CDR3. A D gene is named only where the DNA matches it firmly. Not every row has a clone size; where given, it reads once, few, many or a size class.

J gene: TRBJ1-4; clone size: once; D gene: TRBD1; V gene: TRBV30; CDR3 DNA: TGTGCCTGGATTCAGGGGGCGAATCCATATGGTGGTGAAAAACTGTTTTTT; CDR3 protein: CAWIQGANPYGGEKLFF
J gene: TRBJ1-2; clone size: -; D gene: TRBD1; V gene: TRBV12-5; CDR3 DNA: TGTGCTAGTGGTTTGGTTACAGGGGGTATATTACTTCTTACTAACTATGGCTACACCTTC; CDR3 protein: CASGLVTGGILLLTNYGYTF
J gene: TRBJ1-1; clone size: -; D gene: -; V gene: TRBV19; CDR3 DNA: TGTGCCAGTAGCTGGGGGGGTAAAACTGAAGCTTTCTTT; CDR3 protein: CASSWGGKTEAFF
J gene: TRBJ1-5; clone size: -; D gene: TRBD1; V gene: TRBV5-1; CDR3 DNA: TGCGCCAGCAGCTTGGGGGGGACAGGGGGCTCTCAGCCCCAGCATTTT; CDR3 protein: CASSLGGTGGSQPQHF
J gene: TRBJ1-2; clone size: -; D gene: -; V gene: TRBV11-2; CDR3 DNA: TGTGCCAGCAGCTTACCGTGGCAGGTTGAAGGCTACACCTTC; CDR3 protein: CASSLPWQVEGYTF
J gene: TRBJ2-7; clone size: -; D gene: -; V gene: TRBV6-5; CDR3 DNA: TGTGCCAGCAGACGAGTCCACGAGCAGTACTTC; CDR3 protein: CASRRVHEQYF
J gene: TRBJ2-2; clone size: -; D gene: TRBD2; V gene: TRBV19; CDR3 DNA: TGTGCCAGTAGTATAGGGGGACTAGCGGGGCCACGAGACACCGGGGAGCTGTTTTTT; CDR3 protein: CASSIGGLAGPRDTGELFF
J gene: TRBJ2-7; clone size: -; D gene: -; V gene: TRBV10-3; CDR3 DNA: TGTGCCATCAGTGACAGATCCTACGAGCAGTACTTC; CDR3 protein: CAISDRSYEQYF
J gene: TRBJ1-2; clone size: -; D gene: -; V gene: TRBV5-6; CDR3 DNA: TGTGCCAGCAGCTTCGGACAGTCAAACTATGGCTACACCTTC; CDR3 protein: CASSFGQSNYGYTF
J gene: TRBJ1-5; clone size: few; D gene: TRBD1; V gene: TRBV19; CDR3 DNA: TGTGCCAGTAGAAACAGGGGGCTTAGTATGAGAGAGCCCCAGCATTTT; CDR3 protein: CASRNRGLSMREPQHF
J gene: TRBJ2-7; clone size: few; D gene: TRBD1; V gene: TRBV9; CDR3 DNA: TGTGCCAGCAGCCCCGGGACAGGGGGCGCGGGCTACGAGCAGTACTTC; CDR3 protein: CASSPGTGGAGYEQYF
J gene: TRBJ2-3; clone size: -; D gene: -; V gene: TRBV5-4; CDR3 DNA: TGTGCCAGCAGCGCGGGACCGACAGATACGCAGTATTTT; CDR3 protein: CASSAGPTDTQYF
J gene: TRBJ2-1; clone size: -; D gene: TRBD2; V gene: TRBV7-3; CDR3 DNA: TGTGCCAGCAGCTTATCTGTGGGGACTAGTGGCCAGGGAGAGCAGTTCTTC; CDR3 protein: CASSLSVGTSGQGEQFF
J gene: TRBJ2-7; clone size: -; D gene: -; V gene: TRBV5-1; CDR3 DNA: TGCGCCAGCAGCTCTGGCTTCTCCTACGAGCAGTACTTC; CDR3 protein: CASSSGFSYEQYF
J gene: TRBJ1-1; clone size: -; D gene: -; V gene: TRBV4-1; CDR3 DNA: TGCGCCAGCAGCCAAGTAGGATTGCCAGGGGAATGGGCTTTCTTT; CDR3 protein: CASSQVGLPGEWAFF
J gene: TRBJ1-3; clone size: -; D gene: -; V gene: TRBV6-5; CDR3 DNA: TGTGCCAGCAGTGAAGCAAGAAACACCATATATTTT; CDR3 protein: CASSEARNTIYF
J gene: TRBJ2-1; clone size: -; D gene: -; V gene: TRBV10-3; CDR3 DNA: TGTGCCATCAGTGAGTCGTTGGGGGCACGGCGGTTCTTC; CDR3 protein: CAISESLGARRFF
J gene: TRBJ1-2; clone size: -; D gene: TRBD1; V gene: TRBV27; CDR3 DNA: TGTGCCAGCAGTTTTTACCAGGCCCAGGGGGGCTATTATGGCTACACCTTC; CDR3 protein: CASSFYQAQGGYYGYTF
J gene: TRBJ1-2; clone size: -; D gene: -; V gene: TRBV7-9; CDR3 DNA: TGTGCCAGCAGCTTAAGCGGAGCCCTACCCCTCTATGGCTACACCTTC; CDR3 protein: CASSLSGALPLYGYTF
J gene: TRBJ2-2; clone size: -; D gene: TRBD2; V gene: TRBV30; CDR3 DNA: TGTGCCTGGATAGGTAGCGGGGGGCGGACCGGGGAGCTGTTTTTT; CDR3 protein: CAWIGSGGRTGELFF
J gene: TRBJ1-4; clone size: -; D gene: TRBD1; V gene: TRBV6-5; CDR3 DNA: TGTGCCAGCAGTTATAAGACAGGGAATAGGGAAAAACTGTTTTTT; CDR3 protein: CASSYKTGNREKLFF
J gene: TRBJ1-1; clone size: -; D gene: -; V gene: TRBV5-1; CDR3 DNA: TGCGCCAGCAGCTTCGGAGGGTCAGGCTACTACACTGAAGCTTTCTTT; CDR3 protein: CASSFGGSGYYTEAFF
J gene: TRBJ1-1; clone size: -; D gene: TRBD1; V gene: TRBV2; CDR3 DNA: TGTGCCAGCAGGGACAGGGGGCTGGGCGCTGAAGCTTTCTTT; CDR3 protein: CASRDRGLGAEAFF
J gene: TRBJ1-2; clone size: -; D gene: -; V gene: TRBV21-1; CDR3 DNA: TGTGCCAGCAGCCTTCCCAGGGAGGGCTCCTTCGGCTACACCTTC; CDR3 protein: CASSLPREGSFGYTF
J gene: TRBJ1-1; clone size: -; D gene: TRBD1; V gene: TRBV13; CDR3 DNA: TGTGCCAGCACCCCAAGACAGGGGGCCCTGAACACTGAAGCTTTCTTT; CDR3 protein: CASTPRQGALNTEAFF
J gene: TRBJ2-4; clone size: -; D gene: -; V gene: TRBV29-1; CDR3 DNA: TGCAGCGTTGTCGCCCCCGGACAGTTGCCGGCCAAAAACATTCAGTACTTC; CDR3 protein: CSVVAPGQLPAKNIQYF
J gene: TRBJ1-2; clone size: -; D gene: -; V gene: TRBV5-1; CDR3 DNA: TGCGCCAGCAGATTCCCCCAGGACACCCGTGGGGATGGCTACACCTTC; CDR3 protein: CASRFPQDTRGDGYTF